These 2 T cell receptor beta chains were sequenced from one sample in a study of blood T cell repertoires in COVID-19. Profiling relied on immunoSEQ multiplex PCR, and the TCRdb table lists in-frame clones only, not all of them. The data contain 250,000 to 300,000 clones, approximately 91% of them singletons. The source material was PBMCs or T cells enriched from blood (not recorded which). The receptor set was obtained from a woman between 40 and 50 years old with acute COVID-19.

The chain has TRBV7-9 and TRBJ2-1; TRBD2 agrees at 10 bases. V was pared by 5 bases and J by 5 bases, with 9 bases of the junction left unmatched. This CDR3 contains 16 residues. The germline V gene has CDR1 SEHNR and CDR2 FQNEAQ (reference sequence). CDR3 protein: CASSPPWTSGNNEQFF. The CDR3 DNA is TGTGCCAGCAGCCCCCCGTGGACTAGCGGAAACAATGAGCAGTTCTTC.

The chain couples TRBV30 to TRBJ2-6, with a tentative D call TRBD1 (6 bases). The CDR3 extends over 14 amino acids. The V gene's germline CDR1 is GTSNPN and CDR2 SVGIG (reference sequence). The germline V and J ends were trimmed by 3 bases and 4 bases, with 10 bases remaining between them. The CDR3, as DNA: TGTGCCTGGAGCGAGGGGGTCGGGGCCAACGTCCTGACTTTC. Its protein is CAWSEGVGANVLTF.